This TCR beta chain was documented in a study of metastatic and nonmetastatic thyroid tumors. Original processing methods: Clinicopathological groups supplied CDR3 differences that were used to build a distant-metastasis classifier for papillary thyroid cancer. TCRdb re-analyzed the PCR reads through MiXCR. TCRdb's processing, not the study's, gives the V and J calls here. The sample carries approximately 25,000 clones, 20% to 30% recorded once. Thyroid surgery took place with no prior treatment in any patient. The CDR3 is 16 amino acids. V was pared by 3 bases and J by 6 bases, with 19 bases between. Germline V gene data show CDR1 as SGHRS and CDR2 as YFSETQ. This clone appeared many times.

Sample: blood. The TCR sequence derives from a male donor with papillary thyroid cancer or a benign thyroid nodule (not recorded which). Some clones in this sample may be carry-over from other donors' samples. The chain combines TRBV5-1 with TRBJ2-1; the D is unclear. CDR3 loop: CASSYSPAVAANEQFF. The CDR3 coding sequence is TGCGCCAGCAGCTACTCCCCAGCAGTAGCAGCCAATGAGCAGTTCTTC.